These 9 T cell receptor beta chains were sequenced from one sample in a study of T cells in Graves' hyperthyroidism and ophthalmopathy. The investigators amplified TCR beta CDR3 regions from RNA transcripts. During a first-round RT-PCR of the TCR CDR3, the HTBI primer set was used. MiXCR, applied by TCRdb to the multiplex PCR reads, yields one record per CDR3 protein. The sample includes around 600,000 distinct CDR3 sequences, approximately 14% seen only once; the top ten take roughly 7.3%. The sequencing sample was made of blood. These receptors were taken from a woman in her twenties or thirties with Graves' hyperthyroidism.

This clonotype has a count of ten or more. The chain carries TRBV12-3 or TRBV12-4 and TRBJ2-7; the match to TRBD2 covers 13 bases. The CDR3 consists of 14 residues. J was trimmed by 2 bases and V by 9 bases; bases with no gene match: 4. In DNA form, the CDR3 reads TGTGCCAGTAGGACTAGCGGGGGAACCTACGAGCAGTACTTC. It translates to CASRTSGGTYEQYF.

This clonotype was seen ten or more times. This chain uses TRBV7-8 with TRBJ1-5, with D perhaps matching TRBD1 (5 bases). The CDR3 has 14 amino acids. CDR1 is SGHVS and CDR2 is FQNEAQ in the germline V gene. V was clipped by 7 bases and J by 6 bases, with 16 bases between them. This CDR3 is CASTSFLGGQPQHF. CDR3 nucleotides: TGTGCCAGCACCTCCTTTTTGGGGGGTCAGCCCCAGCATTTT.

This clonotype was recorded a few times. This rearrangement joins TRBV4-3 to TRBJ2-2; 9 nucleotides line up with TRBD2. CDR3 length: 17 amino acids. V lost 1 base to trimming and J lost 4 bases; unmatched junction nucleotides: 7. CDR1 LGHNA and CDR2 YSLEER come from the germline V gene. CDR3 DNA: TGCGCCAGCAGCCAAGGAAGGGGCGGGAGGGTCACCGGGGAGCTGTTTTTT. Translation: CASSQGRGGRVTGELFF.

The chain employs TRBV6-2 or TRBV6-3 and TRBJ2-1; no clear D. The CDR3 runs to 13 residues. Per germline, CDR1 MNHEY and CDR2 SVGEGT. The germline V and J ends were trimmed by 8 bases and 1 base, with 9 bases remaining between them. The CDR3 spells CASCDLSYNEQFF. The CDR3 DNA follows: TGTGCCAGCTGTGACCTATCCTACAATGAGCAGTTCTTC.

This clonotype has a count of ten or more. V and J are TRBV2 and TRBJ2-1; TRBD2 matches 7 bases. The CDR3 runs 14 residues. V was clipped by 5 bases and J by 6 bases; unmatched bases: 7. Germline V CDR1 and CDR2: SNHLY, FYNNEI. The CDR3 nucleotides are TGTGCCAGCAGTCGCGGGAGTATTAGCAATGAGCAGTTCTTC. Its protein is CASSRGSISNEQFF.

This clonotype occurred once. V usage is TRBV6-5 and J usage is TRBJ2-1, with 14 bases lining up with TRBD2. The CDR3 totals 17 residues. Trimming took 1 base from V and 9 from J; bases not matched to a gene: 8. Germline values: CDR1 MNHEY, CDR2 SVGAGI. CDR3 coding DNA: TGTGCCAGCAGTTACTTCAGACTAGCGGGAGGGCATAGTGAGCAGTTCTTC. Protein product: CASSYFRLAGGHSEQFF.

Ten or more counts support this clonotype. This chain uses TRBV29-1 with TRBJ2-3; D may be TRBD2 (5 bases). From germline, CDR1 is SQVTM and CDR2 ANQGSEA. With 4 bases removed from V and 1 base from J, the gap between germline ends came to 12 bases. There are 14 residues in the CDR3. In nucleotides, the CDR3 is TGCAGCGTTGGAGGGTGGGTCGGCACAGATACGCAGTATTTT. Its translation is CSVGGWVGTDTQYF.

The V gene is TRBV2, the J gene TRBJ2-7, with 9 positions matching TRBD1. Germline CDR1 and CDR2: SNHLY and FYNNEI. Losses at the gene ends were 6 bases for V and 4 bases for J; bases not matched to a gene: 10. The CDR3 runs 15 residues. DNA of the CDR3: TGTGCCAGCAGCGCCCTACAGGGGGCATCTTACGAGCAGTACTTC. Translated: CASSALQGASYEQYF.

Ten or more counts support this clonotype. This sequence joins TRBV6-1 and TRBJ2-7; 12 bases map to TRBD2. V lost 6 bases, J lost 3 bases, and 12 bases stayed unmatched. Germline V CDR1 and CDR2: MNHNS, SASEGT. The CDR3 contains 17 residues. For the CDR3, the DNA is TGTGCCAGCAGACACCCTAGCGGGAGGGCCGGGCGCTACGAGCAGTACTTC. Translation: CASRHPSGRAGRYEQYF.